This entry is about one T cell receptor beta chain. PCR primers comprised 60 Vbeta and 13 Jbeta primers. Sequencing was performed with immunoSEQ multiplex PCR; in TCRdb, only in-frame clones are kept and a portion is missing. The sample has some 180,000 clones; approximately 84% are singletons. The data originate from a study of cytomegalovirus exposure and HLA in healthy donors. The sequenced sample was PBMCs. This sequence originates from a girl aged 5 to 17 in good health and CMV-seropositive.

In nucleotides, the CDR3 is TGCGCCAGCAGCCCGCCGGGGACTGCGACAGATACGCAGTATTTT. Translated, it gives CASSPPGTATDTQYF. The rearrangement links TRBV5-1 to TRBJ2-3; D is possibly TRBD2 (6 bases). Germline CDR1 and CDR2: SGHRS and YFSETQ. Trimming pared 4 bases from V and 3 bases from J, leaving 15 bases between. This CDR3 comprises 15 residues.